This is a list of T cell receptor beta chains from one sample in a study of radiotherapy plus CTLA-4 blockade in lung cancer. TCRdb keeps only in-frame clones here, not all; method: immunoSEQ multiplex PCR. The repertoire holds about 80,000 clones, around 81% seen once, with roughly 20% in the top ten. Sequencing was performed on peripheral blood, taken from a patient treated with radiotherapy plus ipilimumab. These receptors were obtained from a human donor with non-small cell lung cancer whose response to radiotherapy plus ipilimumab could not be evaluated. Some clones in this sample may be carry-over from other donors' samples. The CDR3 runs from the conserved cysteine through the conserved F or W. The D gene is left open where the match is weak.

J gene: TRBJ2-7; D gene: NA; V gene: TRBV28; CDR3 protein: CASSSGSPYEQYF
J gene: TRBJ1-1; D gene: TRBD1; V gene: TRBV7-9; CDR3 protein: CASSPGTGRMNTEAFF
J gene: TRBJ2-2; D gene: NA; V gene: TRBV27; CDR3 protein: CASRRGRNTGELFF
J gene: TRBJ2-7; D gene: TRBD1; V gene: TRBV18; CDR3 protein: CASSPRTGDINEQYF
J gene: TRBJ1-1; D gene: TRBD1; V gene: TRBV6-5; CDR3 protein: CASSNRGEAFF
J gene: TRBJ1-2; D gene: NA; V gene: TRBV29-1; CDR3 protein: CSVGFRGNYGYTF
J gene: TRBJ1-2; D gene: TRBD1; V gene: TRBV5-8; CDR3 protein: CASSYPGQENYGYTF
J gene: TRBJ1-4; D gene: NA; V gene: TRBV4-1; CDR3 protein: CASSRQYNEKLFF
J gene: TRBJ1-1; D gene: NA; V gene: TRBV28; CDR3 protein: CASRLPPNSFMNTEAFF
J gene: TRBJ2-3; D gene: NA; V gene: TRBV4-1; CDR3 protein: CASSQEAGITDTQYF
J gene: TRBJ1-4; D gene: NA; V gene: TRBV4-2; CDR3 protein: CASSQDRLRGGNEKLFF
J gene: TRBJ2-1; D gene: TRBD2; V gene: TRBV7-8; CDR3 protein: CASSWRTDGTSGARNNEQFF
J gene: TRBJ1-5; D gene: TRBD1; V gene: TRBV30; CDR3 protein: CAWSGTGYQPQHF
J gene: TRBJ2-1; D gene: NA; V gene: TRBV7-3; CDR3 protein: CASSLGPTNNEQFF
J gene: TRBJ2-5; D gene: TRBD1; V gene: TRBV7-2; CDR3 protein: CASSLAGAVTGGRWETQYF
J gene: TRBJ2-7; D gene: TRBD2; V gene: TRBV5-1; CDR3 protein: CASSLAFPGGHEQYF
J gene: TRBJ1-3; D gene: TRBD1; V gene: TRBV18; CDR3 protein: CASSPTGGAEGNTIYF
J gene: TRBJ2-5; D gene: TRBD2; V gene: TRBV28; CDR3 protein: CASSSGLEETQYF
J gene: TRBJ1-1; D gene: NA; V gene: TRBV29-1; CDR3 protein: CSVLDSMNTEAFF
J gene: TRBJ2-3; D gene: TRBD2; V gene: TRBV7-2; CDR3 protein: CASSLVFAGGITDTQYF
J gene: TRBJ1-2; D gene: NA; V gene: TRBV28; CDR3 protein: CASTTPREAGYGYTF
J gene: TRBJ2-7; D gene: NA; V gene: TRBV6-1; CDR3 protein: CASRPRPHSSGVYF
J gene: TRBJ2-3; D gene: TRBD2; V gene: TRBV6-5; CDR3 protein: CASSSTSGAFADTQYF
J gene: TRBJ2-7; D gene: TRBD2; V gene: TRBV6-5; CDR3 protein: CASKTGGVYEQYF
J gene: TRBJ1-3; D gene: TRBD1; V gene: TRBV7-2; CDR3 protein: CASSLAVQGLSGNTIYF
J gene: TRBJ2-1; D gene: TRBD2; V gene: TRBV7-8; CDR3 protein: CASSLVAGGLGNEQFF
J gene: TRBJ1-3; D gene: NA; V gene: TRBV5-8; CDR3 protein: CASSLARAGTGNTIYF
J gene: TRBJ2-1; D gene: NA; V gene: TRBV29-1; CDR3 protein: CSVATATSRNGEQFF
J gene: TRBJ1-4; D gene: NA; V gene: TRBV5-1; CDR3 protein: CASSWPGLNEKLFF
J gene: TRBJ2-1; D gene: TRBD2; V gene: TRBV19; CDR3 protein: CASSILAGARDEQFF
J gene: TRBJ2-7; D gene: TRBD1; V gene: TRBV5-6; CDR3 protein: CASSLERGPYEQYF
J gene: TRBJ1-6; D gene: NA; V gene: TRBV5-6; CDR3 protein: CASSSQASPLHF
J gene: TRBJ2-1; D gene: TRBD2; V gene: TRBV6-1; CDR3 protein: CASSEAASGPYNEQFF
J gene: TRBJ2-1; D gene: NA; V gene: TRBV10-3; CDR3 protein: CAISDVLARNEQFF
J gene: TRBJ2-3; D gene: TRBD2; V gene: TRBV5-1; CDR3 protein: CASSLQRGLDRGTDTQYF
J gene: TRBJ1-4; D gene: NA; V gene: TRBV18; CDR3 protein: CASSRLQGLSEKLSF
J gene: TRBJ1-3; D gene: NA; V gene: TRBV18; CDR3 protein: CASSPSGDSGNTIYF
J gene: TRBJ2-7; D gene: TRBD1; V gene: TRBV4-3; CDR3 protein: CASSYRTGAGEQYF
J gene: TRBJ2-7; D gene: NA; V gene: TRBV28; CDR3 protein: CASSFELGRSSGYEQYF
J gene: TRBJ2-3; D gene: NA; V gene: TRBV5-1; CDR3 protein: CASTRLETDTQYF
J gene: TRBJ2-1; D gene: TRBD1; V gene: TRBV2; CDR3 protein: CASGGDGTGGLDEQFF
J gene: TRBJ1-2; D gene: NA; V gene: TRBV28; CDR3 protein: CASSFRGNYGYTF
J gene: TRBJ1-1; D gene: NA; V gene: TRBV4-1; CDR3 protein: CASSLREGAEAFF
J gene: TRBJ2-1; D gene: NA; V gene: TRBV5-1; CDR3 protein: CASSLTGYNEQFF
J gene: TRBJ2-7; D gene: NA; V gene: TRBV5-1; CDR3 protein: CASSNEQGYEQYF
J gene: TRBJ2-3; D gene: NA; V gene: TRBV4-1; CDR3 protein: CASSQDGGGGPTDTQYF
J gene: TRBJ2-7; D gene: NA; V gene: TRBV27; CDR3 protein: CASSRTDPSYEQYF
J gene: TRBJ2-7; D gene: NA; V gene: TRBV5-4; CDR3 protein: CASSLNFYEQYF